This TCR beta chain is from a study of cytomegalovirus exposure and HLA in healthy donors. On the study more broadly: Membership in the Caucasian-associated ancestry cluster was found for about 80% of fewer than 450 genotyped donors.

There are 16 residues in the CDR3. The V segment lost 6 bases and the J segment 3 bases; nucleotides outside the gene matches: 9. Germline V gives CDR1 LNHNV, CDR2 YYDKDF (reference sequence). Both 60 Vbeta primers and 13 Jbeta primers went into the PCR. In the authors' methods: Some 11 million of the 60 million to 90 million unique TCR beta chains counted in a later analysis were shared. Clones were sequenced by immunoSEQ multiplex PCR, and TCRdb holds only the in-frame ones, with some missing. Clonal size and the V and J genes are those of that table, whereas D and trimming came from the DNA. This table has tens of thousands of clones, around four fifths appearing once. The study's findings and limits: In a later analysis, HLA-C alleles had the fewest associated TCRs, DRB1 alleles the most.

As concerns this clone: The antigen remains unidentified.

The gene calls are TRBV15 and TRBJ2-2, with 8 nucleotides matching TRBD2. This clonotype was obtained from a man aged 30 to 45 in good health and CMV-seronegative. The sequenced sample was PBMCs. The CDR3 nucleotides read TGTGCCACCAGTGAGAGGACGGGAGGGTACACCGGGGAGCTGTTTTTT. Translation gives CATSERTGGYTGELFF.